The 32 T cell receptor beta chains in this list originate from one sample, sequenced in a study of metastatic and nonmetastatic thyroid tumors. Through MiXCR, TCRdb re-clonotyped the PCR reads. The data contain 20,000 to 25,000 clones, roughly a third of them singletons. Every patient underwent thyroid surgery untreated. Sequences were obtained from blood. These receptor sequences come from a female donor with papillary thyroid cancer or a benign thyroid nodule (not recorded which). Some clones in this sample may be carry-over from other donors' samples.

Ten or more counts support this clone. This chain joins TRBV2 and TRBJ2-7; D gene uncertain. Germline V gene sequence: CDR1 SNHLY, CDR2 FYNNEI. Trimming removed 1 base from V and 10 bases from J, with 11 bases in between. The CDR3 has 12 residues. Here the CDR3 DNA reads TGTGCCAGCAGTGAAGATCTCCTCGCTCAGTACTTC. Translated, it gives CASSEDLLAQYF.

This clone was detected many times. The chain employs TRBV5-4 and TRBJ2-6; D remains unclear. The germline V and J ends were trimmed by 1 base and 1 base, with 9 bases remaining between them. This CDR3 region has 16 residues. The germline V gene has CDR1 SGHNT and CDR2 YYREEE (reference sequence). The CDR3: CASSLRRDSGANVLTF. As DNA, the CDR3 is TGTGCCAGCAGCTTGAGAAGGGATTCTGGGGCCAACGTCCTGACTTTC.

There are many counts of this clone. V is TRBV9 and J is TRBJ1-5, with D possibly TRBD1 on 5 matching bases. The germline CDR1 and CDR2 sequences are SGDLS and YYNGEE. This CDR3 spans 15 amino acids. Between the trimmed V and J ends, which lost 1 base and 7 bases, there was a span of 15 bases. CDR3 in amino acids: CASSVRQGSPQPQHF. CDR3 sequence (DNA): TGTGCCAGCAGCGTAAGGCAGGGATCCCCCCAGCCCCAGCATTTT.

This clone was seen only a few times. The V and J genes are TRBV12-3 or TRBV12-4 and TRBJ2-7; 8 bases line up with TRBD2. J gave up 2 bases and V 0 bases, and 6 bases lay outside the gene matches. The CDR3 has 16 residues. In DNA, the CDR3 is TGTGCCAGCAGTTTAGCCAATAGCGGGACCACCTACGAGCAGTACTTC. This encodes CASSLANSGTTYEQYF.

This clone was counted ten times or more. The chain joins TRBV27 to TRBJ1-6, with D maybe TRBD1 (6 bases). The CDR3 covers 15 residues. Germline lookup yields CDR1 MNHEY and CDR2 SMNVEV (reference sequence). V was pared by 3 bases and J by 6 bases, with 12 bases between. The CDR3 reads CASSLSGVGNSPLHF. CDR3 nucleotides: TGTGCCAGCAGTTTGTCAGGGGTCGGTAATTCACCCCTCCACTTT.

The V call is TRBV4-3, the J call TRBJ2-7; D tentatively reads TRBD1 or TRBD2 (5 bases each). Germline assignment: CDR1 LGHNA and CDR2 YSLEER. The CDR3 consists of 14 residues. V lost 3 bases to trimming and J lost 3 bases, with 12 bases between them. The CDR3 is CASSQSPGSYEQYF. CDR3 bases: TGCGCCAGCAGCCAGTCCCCAGGGAGCTACGAGCAGTACTTC.

This clone has just a few counts. The DNA of the CDR3 is TGTGCCAGTAGTATCCGCGGATCAAACTATGGCTACACCTTC. It is translated as CASSIRGSNYGYTF. The rearrangement uses TRBV19 and TRBJ1-2; D unresolved. Germline V gene sequence: CDR1 LNHDA, CDR2 SQIVND (reference sequence). V was cut by 3 bases and J by 2 bases, with 10 bases left in between. This CDR3 region has 14 residues. Supplemented by reference TRBV19 and TRBJ1-2, the full variable domain reads DGGITQSPKYLFRKEGQNVTLSCEQNLNHDAMYWYRQDPGQGLRLIYYSQIVNDFQKGDIAEGYSVSREKKESFPLTVTSAQKNPTAFYLCASSIRGSNYGYTFGSGTRLTVV.

The V call is TRBV6-2 or TRBV6-3, the J call TRBJ2-3; no firm D call. Gene TRBJ1-5 matches the end of the DNA better, so the J call may be wrong. The CDR3 is made up of 13 amino acids. CDR1 and CDR2 from the germline V gene are MNHEY and SVGEGT. The CDR3 sequence: CASSAYRTDTQHF. For the CDR3, the DNA is TGTGCCAGCAGTGCCTATCGTACAGATACGCAGCATTTT.

The chain uses TRBV11-2 and TRBJ2-1, with D unclear. This CDR3 has 14 residues. V was clipped by 4 bases and J by 5 bases, with 12 bases between them. The germline CDR1 and CDR2 sequences are SGHAT and FQNNGV. CDR3 bases: TGTGCCAGCAGCTCCCCAAGGCGCCACAATGAGCAGTTCTTC. It codes for CASSSPRRHNEQFF.

This clone showed up many times. CDR3 coding DNA: TGTGCCAGCAGCGGTAAGAGCTCCTACGAGCAGTACTTC. Protein product: CASSGKSSYEQYF. The chain links TRBV7-9 to TRBJ2-7; no clear D gene. CDR3 length equals 13 residues. The V and J ends lost 5 bases and 0 bases respectively, with 8 bases between them. Germline CDR1 is SEHNR and CDR2 is FQNEAQ (reference sequence).

This clone occurred many times. CDR3 DNA: TGTGCCAGCAGCTCGACAGGCGACATCTACGAGCAGTACTTC. Translating gives CASSSTGDIYEQYF. The rearrangement joins TRBV5-4 to TRBJ2-7, with D possibly TRBD1 on 6 matching bases. Trimming removed 3 bases at V and 3 bases at J, with 13 bases between. Germline-derived CDR1 and CDR2 are SGHNT and YYREEE (reference sequence). CDR3 length equals 14 residues.

There are many counts of this clone. The chain is built from TRBV2 and TRBJ2-3; D unresolved. This CDR3 spans 13 amino acids. Trimming cost V 6 bases and J 3 bases, with 10 bases left between them. Germline V gives CDR1 SNHLY, CDR2 FYNNEI. The CDR3 loop reads CASSQTWTDTQYF. CDR3 DNA sequence: TGTGCCAGCAGCCAGACCTGGACAGATACGCAGTATTTT.

This clone was recorded a few times. In this CDR3 the conserved last residue, phenylalanine or tryptophan, is missing, so a read error is likely. This sequence joins TRBV19 and TRBJ2-1; D gene uncertain. Between the trimmed V and J ends, which lost 7 bases and 7 bases, there was a span of 14 bases. Germline V lookup: CDR1 LNHDA, CDR2 SQIVND (reference sequence). CDR3 size: 13 residues. The CDR3 nucleotides are TGTGCCAGTACCCTAGGTATGACGAATGAGCAGTTCCTC. The encoded protein is CASTLGMTNEQFL.

The rearrangement links TRBV6-1 to TRBJ2-7; D is unclear. The CDR3 spans 13 residues. Germline-derived CDR1 and CDR2 are MNHNS and SASEGT. Trimming pared 7 bases from V and 0 bases from J, leaving 10 bases between. CDR3 nucleotide sequence: TGTGCCAGCATTGGGCGGAACTCCTACGAGCAGTACTTC. Its translation is CASIGRNSYEQYF.

This clone counts as medium-sized. The chain recombines TRBV12-3 or TRBV12-4 with TRBJ1-2; no reliable D call. The CDR3 has 14 residues. The V end lost 3 bases, the J end lost 2 bases, and 10 bases lay between the germline ends. The DNA of the CDR3 is TGTGCCAGCAGTTTCCGACGGCTCAACTATGGCTACACCTTC. It codes for CASSFRRLNYGYTF.

This clone was recorded at least ten times. This clone may be a read error of a much larger clone one base away. The chain joins TRBV25-1 to TRBJ2-7; TRBD2 agrees at 14 bases. There are 17 residues in the CDR3. Germline-derived CDR1 and CDR2 are MGHDK and SYGVNS. This CDR3 reads CASSDPGTSGSSYEQCF. The CDR3 region has the DNA TGTGCCAGCAGTGACCCTGGGACTAGCGGGAGCTCCTACGAGCAGTGCTTC.

The V call is TRBV3-1, the J call TRBJ2-3; no clear D. V gave up 3 bases and J gave up 5 bases, with 9 bases separating them. This CDR3 comprises 13 residues. Germline V CDR1 and CDR2: LGHDT, YNNKEL (reference sequence). The CDR3 spells CASSQFTGDTQYF. Here the CDR3 DNA reads TGTGCCAGCAGCCAGTTCACGGGAGATACGCAGTATTTT.

In its sample, this clone is medium-sized. V and J are TRBV4-3 and TRBJ1-1; no clear D gene. This CDR3 has 14 residues. Germline V gene sequence: CDR1 LGHNA, CDR2 YSLEER. Trimming cost V 0 bases and J 2 bases, with 7 bases left between them. The CDR3 sequence is CASSQDTRNTEAFF. Here the CDR3 DNA reads TGCGCCAGCAGCCAAGATACCCGAAACACTGAAGCTTTCTTT.

This clone was recorded many times. The chain recombines TRBV7-6 with TRBJ1-1, with a tentative D call TRBD1 (5 bases). Trimming shortened V by 2 bases and J by 4 bases, and 14 bases separated the two germline ends. Germline V lookup: CDR1 SGHVS, CDR2 FNYEAQ. The CDR3 is made up of 15 amino acids. DNA of the CDR3: TGTGCCAGCAGCTTATCTCTGGGGGGGGGCACTGAAGCTTTCTTT. This codes for CASSLSLGGGTEAFF. The complete variable domain, with remaining parts taken from reference TRBV7-6 and TRBJ1-1, reads GAGVSQSPRYKVTKRGQDVALRCDPISGHVSLYWYRQALGQGPEFLTYFNYEAQQDKSGLPNDRFSAERPEGSISTLTIQRTEQRDSAMYRCASSLSLGGGTEAFFGQGTRLTVV.

To note about this clone: At one end, the junction sequence differs from germline, possibly due to a read error. The chain joins TRBV7-3 to TRBJ2-2; D could derive from TRBD1 or TRBD2 (5 bases each). From germline, CDR1 is SGHTA and CDR2 FQGTGA. CDR3 size: 13 residues. CDR3 amino acids: CANSLTVGGELFF. For the CDR3, the DNA is TGTGCCAACAGCTTAACCGTTGGGGGTGAGCTGTTTTTT.

The V and J genes are TRBV12-3 or TRBV12-4 and TRBJ1-2; D not certain. Trimming took off 3 bases at V and 4 bases at J, with 9 bases between the two ends. This CDR3 comprises 13 residues. The CDR3, as DNA: TGTGCCAGCAGTTTTCCCCTGGGCTATGGCTACACCTTC. Translated, it gives CASSFPLGYGYTF.

This clone came up many times. V usage is TRBV7-9 and J usage is TRBJ2-2; 7 bases are shared with TRBD1. The germline V gene has CDR1 SEHNR and CDR2 FQNEAQ (reference sequence). V shed 5 bases, J shed 6 bases, and the junction held 9 bases outside the gene matches. CDR3 size: 15 residues. The CDR3, as DNA: TGTGCCAGCAGCGTCACATCGACAGGGCCCGGGGAGCTGTTTTTT. The encoded protein is CASSVTSTGPGELFF. Full variable domain (outside the CDR3, taken from reference TRBV7-9 and TRBJ2-2): DTGVSQNPRHKITKRGQNVTFRCDPISEHNRLYWYRQTLGQGPEFLTYFQNEAQLEKSRLLSDRFSAERPKGSFSTLEIQRTEQGDSAMYLCASSVTSTGPGELFFGEGSRLTVL.

In its sample, this clone was seen many times. V and J are TRBV10-3 and TRBJ1-5, with 8 bases lining up with TRBD1. Germline CDR1 and CDR2: ENHRY and SYGVKD. CDR3 size: 14 residues. The junction had 4 bases not matched to a gene; V was cut back by 5 bases and J by 4 bases. CDR3 nucleotides: TGTGCCATCAGTCCGACAGGGGCTAATCAGCCCCAGCATTTT. Its translation is CAISPTGANQPQHF.

The chain uses TRBV20-1 and TRBJ1-2, with 9 bases identical to TRBD1. In germline, CDR1 is DFQATT, CDR2 SNEGSKA (reference sequence). J gave up 7 bases and V 2 bases, and 11 bases lay outside the gene matches. This CDR3 is built from 15 residues. The CDR3 DNA is TGCAGTGCTAGACCAGGACAGGGGAAATTTTCTGGCTACACCTTC. Translated, it gives CSARPGQGKFSGYTF.

This chain joins TRBV20-1 and TRBJ1-2; the D is unclear. Germline CDR1 and CDR2: DFQATT and SNEGSKA (reference sequence). This CDR3 contains 13 residues. The germline V and J ends were trimmed by 1 base and 4 bases, with 10 bases remaining between them. The CDR3 sequence is CSARAGMLYGYTF. DNA for the CDR3: TGCAGTGCTAGAGCCGGGATGCTCTATGGCTACACCTTC.

There are a few counts of this clone. V and J are TRBV28 and TRBJ1-5, with no clear D. V was cut by 3 bases and J by 3 bases, with 15 bases left in between. Looked up from germline, CDR1 is MDHEN and CDR2 is SYDVKM. The CDR3 runs 16 residues. The CDR3 DNA reads TGTGCCAGCAGTTTGCTAGCGGGGTTGGTCAATCAGCCCCAGCATTTT. Amino acid sequence: CASSLLAGLVNQPQHF.

In this sample, this clone turned up once. This rearrangement joins TRBV20-1 to TRBJ1-6, with a tentative D call TRBD1 (6 bases). This CDR3 has 17 residues. Germline CDR1 is DFQATT and CDR2 is SNEGSKA (reference sequence). The germline V and J ends were trimmed by 6 bases and 6 bases, with 24 bases remaining between them. CDR3 nucleotide sequence: TGCAGTGCACAAAAGGGGGACGGCCTCAGGACTAATTCACCCCTCCACTTT. Its protein is CSAQKGDGLRTNSPLHF.

This clone has just a few counts. The V and J genes are TRBV19 and TRBJ2-7, with D hard to call. Trimming left V 7 bases short and J 0 bases short, with 13 bases between. This CDR3 contains 14 residues. From germline, CDR1 is LNHDA and CDR2 SQIVND (reference sequence). CDR3 DNA: TGTGCCAGTAAAGTCTCCGCCCGCTCCTACGAGCAGTACTTC. Encoded protein: CASKVSARSYEQYF.

The chain couples TRBV30 to TRBJ1-5, with 8 bases matching TRBD1. The CDR3 loop spans 16 amino acids. V shed 0 bases, J shed 6 bases, and the junction held 10 bases outside the gene matches. Germline assignment: CDR1 GTSNPN and CDR2 SVGIG (reference sequence). The CDR3 sequence: CAWSVRGQGAGQPQHF. The CDR3 DNA reads TGTGCCTGGAGTGTACGGGGGCAGGGGGCCGGTCAGCCCCAGCATTTT.

This clone occurred many times. The CDR3 loop reads CASSPLASHKNYNEQFF. For the CDR3, the DNA is TGTGCCAGCAGCCCACTAGCGTCGCACAAAAATTACAATGAGCAGTTCTTC. The chain employs TRBV14 and TRBJ2-1; TRBD2 matches 7 bases. From germline, CDR1 is SGHDN and CDR2 FVKESK. This CDR3 comprises 17 residues. The ends lost 4 bases at V and 4 bases at J; junction bases unmatched: 13.

The sample holds many counts of this clone. The J gene is TRBJ1-1, the V gene TRBV7-7; D ambiguous. V was clipped by 3 bases and J by 3 bases, with 14 bases between them. The germline V gene encodes CDR1 SSHAT and CDR2 FNYEAQ (reference sequence). The CDR3 is made up of 15 amino acids. CDR3 nucleotides: TGTGCCAGCAGCTTTAATGGTGGTTTTGACACTGAAGCTTTCTTT. Translated, it gives CASSFNGGFDTEAFF.

This chain joins TRBV20-1 and TRBJ2-7, with D possibly called TRBD1 or TRBD2 (5 bases each). Germline CDR1 reads DFQATT; CDR2 reads SNEGSKA (reference sequence). The CDR3 sequence is 14 residues long. Trimming took off 3 bases at V and 4 bases at J, with 16 bases between the two ends. In DNA, the CDR3 is TGCAGTGCTAGGGACCTTGAGGGGTATTACGAGCAGTACTTC. This translates into CSARDLEGYYEQYF.